This TCR beta chain was sequenced in a study of shared clonotypes between healthy human individuals. Notes on the study in general: Memory subsets had estimated richness that was generally smaller than that of naive subsets.

V lost 6 bases and J lost 1; bases outside the gene matches: 5. CDR3 length: 14 residues. Per germline, CDR1 KGHSH and CDR2 LQKENI. Of note for this clone: Antigen specificity is unknown.

Several immunoSEQ 96-well plates shared each subset's DNA, each plate a replicate. Measured with immunoSEQ multiplex PCR; TCRdb has only the in-frame clones, and not every one. Counted here are some 1,600,000 clones, under 99% occurring once; the ten biggest clones make up about 0.45%. The receptor was isolated from a man younger than 40 in good health. Sequences were obtained from naive CD4+ T cells sorted from blood. Described subset: CD45RA+ positively selected. V usage is TRBV18 and J usage is TRBJ1-2; 7 positions match TRBD1. As DNA, the CDR3 is TGTGCCAGCTCGTTGACAGGGAGTAACTATGGCTACACCTTC. Encoded protein: CASSLTGSNYGYTF. The full variable domain, rest sourced from reference TRBV18 and TRBJ1-2, is NAGVMQNPRHLVRRRGQEARLRCSPMKGHSHVYWYRQLPEEGLKFMVYLQKENIIDESGMPKERFSAEFPKEGPSILRIQQVVRGDSAAYFCASSLTGSNYGYTFGSGTRLTVV.